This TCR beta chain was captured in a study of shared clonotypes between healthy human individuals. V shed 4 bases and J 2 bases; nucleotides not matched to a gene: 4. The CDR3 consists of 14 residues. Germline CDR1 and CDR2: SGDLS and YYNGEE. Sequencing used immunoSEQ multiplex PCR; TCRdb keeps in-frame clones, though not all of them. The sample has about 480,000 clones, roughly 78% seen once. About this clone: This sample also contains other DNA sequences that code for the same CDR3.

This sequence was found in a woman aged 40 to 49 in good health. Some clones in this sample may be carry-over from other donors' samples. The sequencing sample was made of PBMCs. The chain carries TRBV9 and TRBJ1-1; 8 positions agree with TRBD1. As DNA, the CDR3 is TGTGCCAGCAGCCCAGGACAGGGTAACACTGAAGCTTTCTTT. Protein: CASSPGQGNTEAFF. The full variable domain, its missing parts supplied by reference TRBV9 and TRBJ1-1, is DSGVTQTPKHLITATGQRVTLRCSPRSGDLSVYWYQQSLDQGLQFLIQYYNGEERAKGNILERFSAQQFPDLHSELNLSSLELGDSALYFCASSPGQGNTEAFFGQGTRLTVV.